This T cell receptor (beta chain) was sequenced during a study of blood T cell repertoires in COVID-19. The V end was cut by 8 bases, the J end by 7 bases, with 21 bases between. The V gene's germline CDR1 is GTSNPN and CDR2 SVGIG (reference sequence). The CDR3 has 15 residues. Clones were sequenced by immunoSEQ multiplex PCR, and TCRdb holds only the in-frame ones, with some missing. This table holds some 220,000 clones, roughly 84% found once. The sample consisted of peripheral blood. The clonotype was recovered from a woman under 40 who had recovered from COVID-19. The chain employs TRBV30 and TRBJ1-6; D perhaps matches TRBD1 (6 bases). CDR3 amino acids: CARRDKDPVNSPLHF. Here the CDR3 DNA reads TGTGCCCGCCGGGACAAAGATCCGGTAAATTCACCCCTCCACTTT.